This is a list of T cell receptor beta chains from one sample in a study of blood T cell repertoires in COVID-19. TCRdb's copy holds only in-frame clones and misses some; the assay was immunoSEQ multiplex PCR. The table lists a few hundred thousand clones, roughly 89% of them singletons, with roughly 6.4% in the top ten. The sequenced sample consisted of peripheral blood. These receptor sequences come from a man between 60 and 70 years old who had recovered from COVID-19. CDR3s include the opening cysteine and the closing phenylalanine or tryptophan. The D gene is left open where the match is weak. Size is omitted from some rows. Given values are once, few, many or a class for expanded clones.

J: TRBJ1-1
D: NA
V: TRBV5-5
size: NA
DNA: TGTGCCAGCAGCTCACAGCCGGGAACTGAAGCTTTCTTT
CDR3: CASSSQPGTEAFF

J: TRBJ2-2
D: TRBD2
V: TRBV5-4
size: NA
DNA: TGTGCCAGCAGCCTCGGACTAGCGGTCGGCACCGGGGAGCTGTTTTTT
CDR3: CASSLGLAVGTGELFF

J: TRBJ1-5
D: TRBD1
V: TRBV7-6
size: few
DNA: TGTGCCAGCAGCAGTCGGACAGGTAGCAATCAGCCCCAGCATTTT
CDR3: CASSSRTGSNQPQHF

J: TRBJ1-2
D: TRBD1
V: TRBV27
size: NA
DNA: TGTGCCAGCAGACTAACAGGGGGCTATGGCTACACCTTC
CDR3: CASRLTGGYGYTF

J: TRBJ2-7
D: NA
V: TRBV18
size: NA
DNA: TGTGCCAGCTCACGGCGGGTCGAGGACTACGAGCAGTACTTC
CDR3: CASSRRVEDYEQYF

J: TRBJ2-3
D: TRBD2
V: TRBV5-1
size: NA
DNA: TGCGCCACCACCCGGGAGGGCGCGGCAGATACGCAGTATTTT
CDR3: CATTREGAADTQYF

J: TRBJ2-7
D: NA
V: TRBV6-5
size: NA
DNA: TGTGCCAGCAGATACGGACTTTCCGCCTACGAGCAGTACTTC
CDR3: CASRYGLSAYEQYF

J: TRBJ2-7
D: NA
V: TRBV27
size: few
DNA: TGTGCCAGCAGTGTCCGTGCAGGTCCCTACGAGCAGTACTTC
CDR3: CASSVRAGPYEQYF

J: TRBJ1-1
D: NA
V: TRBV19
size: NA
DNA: TGTGCCAGTAGTGTTACAGCTTTGAACACTGAAGCTTTCTTT
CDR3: CASSVTALNTEAFF

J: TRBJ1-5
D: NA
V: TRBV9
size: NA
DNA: TGTGCCAGCAGCGTACTAGGAGGTAATCAGCCCCAGCATTTT
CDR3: CASSVLGGNQPQHF

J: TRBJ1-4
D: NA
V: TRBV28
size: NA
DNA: TGTGCCAGCAGCCATACGTCGGGGGAAAAACTGTTTTTT
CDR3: CASSHTSGEKLFF

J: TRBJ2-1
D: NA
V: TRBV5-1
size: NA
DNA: TGCGCCAGCAGCTCCCCTGGGGCGGGACAGAATGCAGGCAATGAGCAGTTCTTC
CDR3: CASSSPGAGQNAGNEQFF

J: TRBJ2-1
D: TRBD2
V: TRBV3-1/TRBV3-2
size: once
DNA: TGTGCCAGCAGCCAACTAGCGGGAACCTACAATGAGCAGTTCTTC
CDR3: CASSQLAGTYNEQFF

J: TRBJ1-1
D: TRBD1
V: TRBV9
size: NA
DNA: TGTGCCAGCAAAAAGGGGGCTGATAAGGACACTGAAGCTTTCTTT
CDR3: CASKKGADKDTEAFF

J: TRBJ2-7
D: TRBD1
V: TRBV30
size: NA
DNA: TGTGCCTGGTTACCGGGACAGGTCTCCTACGAGCAGTACTTC
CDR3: CAWLPGQVSYEQYF

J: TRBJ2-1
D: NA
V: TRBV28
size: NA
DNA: TGTGCCAGCAGTTTCTGGCAGGGGTACAATGAGCAGTTCTTC
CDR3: CASSFWQGYNEQFF

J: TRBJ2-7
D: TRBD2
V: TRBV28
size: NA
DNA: TGTGCCAGCAGGCCAGGGACTAGCTACGAGCAGTACTTC
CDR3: CASRPGTSYEQYF

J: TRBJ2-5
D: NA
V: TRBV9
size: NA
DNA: TGTGCCAGCAGCGTAGGATGGTCAGTCCAAGAGACCCAGTACTTC
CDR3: CASSVGWSVQETQYF

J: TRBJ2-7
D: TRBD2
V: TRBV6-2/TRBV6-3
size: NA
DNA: TGTGCCAGCAGTTCCAGACTAGCGGCTTATGATTACTACGAGCAGTACTTC
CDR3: CASSSRLAAYDYYEQYF

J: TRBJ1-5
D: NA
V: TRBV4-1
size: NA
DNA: TGCGCCAGCAGCCAAGTCCTAACAGGGAACAATCAGCCCCAGCATTTT
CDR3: CASSQVLTGNNQPQHF

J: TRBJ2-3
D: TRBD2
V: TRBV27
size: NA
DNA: TGTGCCAGCAGTTTGGGACTAGCGGGGATTACAGATACGCAGTATTTT
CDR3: CASSLGLAGITDTQYF

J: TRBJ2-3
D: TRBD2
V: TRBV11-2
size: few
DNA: TGTGCCAGCAGCTTGCCTAGCGGAGGCACAGATACGCAGTATTTT
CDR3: CASSLPSGGTDTQYF

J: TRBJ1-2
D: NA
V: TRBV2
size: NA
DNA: TGTGCCAGCAGTGAAGACGGCTATGGCTACACCTTC
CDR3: CASSEDGYGYTF

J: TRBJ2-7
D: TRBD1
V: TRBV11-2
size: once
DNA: TGTGCCAGCAGCCGGCTCGGACAGGGAGGCGAGCAGTACTTC
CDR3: CASSRLGQGGEQYF

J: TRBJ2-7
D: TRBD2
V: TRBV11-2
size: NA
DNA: TGTGCCAGCAGCCGGCGGGGGGGTCAAAACGAGCAGTACTTC
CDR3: CASSRRGGQNEQYF

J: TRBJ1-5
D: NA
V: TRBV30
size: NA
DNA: TGTGCCTGGAGTGCAACAGGTCAGCCCCAGCATTTT
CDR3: CAWSATGQPQHF

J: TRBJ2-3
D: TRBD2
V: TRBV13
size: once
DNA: TGTGCCAGCAGCTCTCTAGCGGCCCGCACAGATACGCAGTATTTT
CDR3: CASSSLAARTDTQYF

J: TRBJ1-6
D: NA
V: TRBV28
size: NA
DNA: TGTGCCAGCAGTCCGAGCTCCTATAATTCACCCCTCCACTTT
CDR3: CASSPSSYNSPLHF

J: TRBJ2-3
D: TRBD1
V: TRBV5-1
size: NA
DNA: TGCGCCAGCAGCTTGGCCGCGGACAGGGTAGGAGATACGCAGTATTTT
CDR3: CASSLAADRVGDTQYF

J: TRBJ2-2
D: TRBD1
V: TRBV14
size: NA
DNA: TGTGCCAGCAGCCAAGATCTAGGGAGAAGGGACAGCACCGGGGAGCTGTTTTTT
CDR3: CASSQDLGRRDSTGELFF

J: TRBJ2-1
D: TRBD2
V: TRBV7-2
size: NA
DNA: TGTGCCAGCAGCACCCCGACTAGCGGGAGGACAAGCTCCTACAATGAGCAGTTCTTC
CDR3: CASSTPTSGRTSSYNEQFF

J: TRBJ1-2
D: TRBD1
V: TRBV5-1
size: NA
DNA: TGCGCCAGCAGCCAAACAGGGGGCGCTGGCTATGGCTACACCTTC
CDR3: CASSQTGGAGYGYTF

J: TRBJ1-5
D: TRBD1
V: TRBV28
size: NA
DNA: TGTGCCAGCACCACGACAGGGTTGGGTCGAAAGCCCCAGCATTTT
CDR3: CASTTTGLGRKPQHF

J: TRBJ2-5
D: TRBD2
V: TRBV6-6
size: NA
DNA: TGTGCCAGCAGCCCGACTAGCCCGTACCAAGAGACCCAGTACTTC
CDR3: CASSPTSPYQETQYF

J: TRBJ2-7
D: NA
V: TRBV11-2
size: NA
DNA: TGTGCCAGCAGCCAGAGGGTCGGAGGTTACGAGCAGTACTTC
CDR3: CASSQRVGGYEQYF

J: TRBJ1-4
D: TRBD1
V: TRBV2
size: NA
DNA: TGTGCCAGCAGTGAAGCCCAGGTAAATCACCCGGGACAGGGTAAATTAAAACTGTTTTTT
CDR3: CASSEAQVNHPGQGKLKLFF

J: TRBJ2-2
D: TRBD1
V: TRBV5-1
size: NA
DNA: TGCGCCAGCAGCTTGCCGGGACAGGCGAACGCCGGGGAGCTGTTTTTT
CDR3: CASSLPGQANAGELFF

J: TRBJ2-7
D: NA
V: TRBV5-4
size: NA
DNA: TGTGCCAGCAGCTTCTTCGGACAGCCTGAATACGAGCAGTACTTC
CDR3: CASSFFGQPEYEQYF

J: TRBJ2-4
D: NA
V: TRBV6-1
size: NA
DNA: TGTGCCAGCAGTGAAGACTTGGGGGGAATAGCCAAAAACATTCAGTACTTC
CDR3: CASSEDLGGIAKNIQYF

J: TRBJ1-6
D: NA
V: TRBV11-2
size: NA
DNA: TGTGCCAGCAGCTTAGGATTGCAGGGATCTTCACCCCTCCACTTT
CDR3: CASSLGLQGSSPLHF

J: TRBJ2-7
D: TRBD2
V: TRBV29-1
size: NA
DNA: TGCAGCGTTGGAGCGGGACCGACGAACGAGCAGTACTTC
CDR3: CSVGAGPTNEQYF

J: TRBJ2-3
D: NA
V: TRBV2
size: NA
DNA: TGTGCCAGCAGTGAATTAGCAGATACGCAGTATTTT
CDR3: CASSELADTQYF

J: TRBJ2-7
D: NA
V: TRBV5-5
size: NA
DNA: TGTGCCAGCAGCTTTTTAGACTCAATCTCCTACGAGCAGTACTTC
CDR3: CASSFLDSISYEQYF

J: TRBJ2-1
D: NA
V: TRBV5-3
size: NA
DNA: TGTGCCAGAAGCTTGCTCGTCAATGAGCAGTTCTTC
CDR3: CARSLLVNEQFF

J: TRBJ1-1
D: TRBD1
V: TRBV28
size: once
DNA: TGTGCCAGCAGTCGGACAGGGGGGGACACTGAAGCTTTCTTT
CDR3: CASSRTGGDTEAFF

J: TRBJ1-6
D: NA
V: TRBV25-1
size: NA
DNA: TGTGCCAGCGCGGATTCATCCTATAATTCACCCCTCCACTTT
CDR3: CASADSSYNSPLHF

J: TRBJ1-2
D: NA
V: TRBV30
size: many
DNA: TGTGCCTGGAAGACGGACGGGAAATCCTCCTCGGGCTACACCTTC
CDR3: CAWKTDGKSSSGYTF

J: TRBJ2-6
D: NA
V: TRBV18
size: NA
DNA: TGTGCCAGCTCATCTTCGGGTGGGAGCAGGGCCAACGTCCTGACTTTC
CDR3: CASSSSGGSRANVLTF

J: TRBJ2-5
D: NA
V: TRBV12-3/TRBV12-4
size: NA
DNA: TGTGCCAGTAAGAAGGGGCAACAAGAGACCCAGTACTTC
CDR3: CASKKGQQETQYF

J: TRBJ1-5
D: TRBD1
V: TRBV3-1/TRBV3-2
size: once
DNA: TGTGCCAGCAGACCAACAGGGGGAGGGGAATATAGCAATCAGCCCCAGCATTTT
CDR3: CASRPTGGGEYSNQPQHF

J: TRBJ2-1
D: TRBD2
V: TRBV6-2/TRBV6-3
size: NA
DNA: TGTGCCAGCAATTACCCAGCGGGAGGTGATAATGAGCAGTTCTTC
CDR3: CASNYPAGGDNEQFF

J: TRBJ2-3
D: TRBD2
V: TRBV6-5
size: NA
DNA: TGTGCCAGCATTAGTCGGGGGGGGACAGATACGCAGTATTTT
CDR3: CASISRGGTDTQYF

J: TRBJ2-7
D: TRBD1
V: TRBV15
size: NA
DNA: TGTGCCACCCGGGGTTCGGGACAGGTCGCCGAGCAGTACTTC
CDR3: CATRGSGQVAEQYF

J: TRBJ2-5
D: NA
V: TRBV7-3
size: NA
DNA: TGTGCCAGCAGCTTAGGAGGGGCTCTGGAGACCCAGTACTTC
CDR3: CASSLGGALETQYF

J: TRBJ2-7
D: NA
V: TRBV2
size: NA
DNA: TGTGCCAGCAGTGAACTGACGGCAGGGCCCGAGCAGTACTTC
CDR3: CASSELTAGPEQYF